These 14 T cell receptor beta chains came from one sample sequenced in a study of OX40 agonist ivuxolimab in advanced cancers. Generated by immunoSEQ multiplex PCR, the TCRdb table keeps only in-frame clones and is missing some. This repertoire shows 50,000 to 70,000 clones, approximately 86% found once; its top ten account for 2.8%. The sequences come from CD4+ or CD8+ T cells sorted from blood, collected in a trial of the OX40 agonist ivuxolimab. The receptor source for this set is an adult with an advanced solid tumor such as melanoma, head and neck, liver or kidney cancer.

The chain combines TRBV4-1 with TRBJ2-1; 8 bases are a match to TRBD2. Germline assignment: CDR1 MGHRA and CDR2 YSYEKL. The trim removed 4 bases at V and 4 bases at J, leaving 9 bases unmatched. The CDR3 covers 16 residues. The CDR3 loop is CASSRPGTRRYNEQFF. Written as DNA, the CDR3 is TGCGCCAGCAGCCGTCCCGGGACTAGGAGGTACAATGAGCAGTTCTTC.

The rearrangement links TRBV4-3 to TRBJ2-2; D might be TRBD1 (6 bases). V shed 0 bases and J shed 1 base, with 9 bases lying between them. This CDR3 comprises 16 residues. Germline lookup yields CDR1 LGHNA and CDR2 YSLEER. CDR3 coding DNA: TGCGCCAGCAGCCAAGAAGGACAGAAGAACACCGGGGAGCTGTTTTTT. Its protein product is CASSQEGQKNTGELFF.

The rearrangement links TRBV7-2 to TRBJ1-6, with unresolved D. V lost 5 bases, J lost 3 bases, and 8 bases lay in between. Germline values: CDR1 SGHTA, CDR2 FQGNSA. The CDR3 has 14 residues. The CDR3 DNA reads TGTGCCAGCAGCCTGAACAGCTATAATTCACCCCTCCACTTT. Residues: CASSLNSYNSPLHF.

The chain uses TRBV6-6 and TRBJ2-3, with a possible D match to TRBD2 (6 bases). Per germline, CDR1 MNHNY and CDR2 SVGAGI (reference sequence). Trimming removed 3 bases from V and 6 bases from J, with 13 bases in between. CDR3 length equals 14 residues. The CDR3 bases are TGTGCCAGCAGTTATCCACCCCGGGGGGATACGCAGTATTTT. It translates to CASSYPPRGDTQYF.

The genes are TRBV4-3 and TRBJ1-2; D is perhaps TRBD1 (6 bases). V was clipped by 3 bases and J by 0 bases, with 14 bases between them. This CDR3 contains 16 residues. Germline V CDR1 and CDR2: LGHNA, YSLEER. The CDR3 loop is CASSHQQGHTNYGYTF. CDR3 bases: TGCGCCAGCAGCCACCAACAGGGCCACACTAACTATGGCTACACCTTC.

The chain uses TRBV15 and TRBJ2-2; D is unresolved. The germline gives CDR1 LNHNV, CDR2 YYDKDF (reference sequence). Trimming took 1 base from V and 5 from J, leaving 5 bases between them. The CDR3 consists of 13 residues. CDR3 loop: CATSRARTGELFF. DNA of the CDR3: TGTGCCACCAGCAGAGCGAGGACCGGGGAGCTGTTTTTT. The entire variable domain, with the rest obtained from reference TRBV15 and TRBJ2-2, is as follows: DAMVIQNPRYQVTQFGKPVTLSCSQTLNHNVMYWYQQKSSQAPKLLFHYYDKDFNNEADTPDNFQSRRPNTSFCFLDIRSPGLGDTAMYLCATSRARTGELFFGEGSRLTVL.

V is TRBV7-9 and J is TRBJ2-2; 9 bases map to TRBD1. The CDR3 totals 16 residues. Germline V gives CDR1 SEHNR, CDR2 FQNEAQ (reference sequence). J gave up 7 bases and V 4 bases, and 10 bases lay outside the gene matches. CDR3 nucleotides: TGTGCCAGCAGCTCTACCAGGACAGGGGCGGACGGGGAGCTGTTTTTT. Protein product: CASSSTRTGADGELFF.

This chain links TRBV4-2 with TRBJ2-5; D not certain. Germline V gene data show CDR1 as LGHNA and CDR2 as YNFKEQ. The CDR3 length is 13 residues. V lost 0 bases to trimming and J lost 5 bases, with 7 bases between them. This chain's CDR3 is CASSQDLRETQYF. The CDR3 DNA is TGTGCCAGCAGCCAAGATCTCCGGGAGACCCAGTACTTC.

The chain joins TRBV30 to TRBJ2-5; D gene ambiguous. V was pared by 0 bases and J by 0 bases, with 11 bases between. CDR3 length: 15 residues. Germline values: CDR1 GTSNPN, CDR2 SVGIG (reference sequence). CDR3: CAWSVPRGYQETQYF. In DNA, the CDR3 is TGTGCCTGGAGTGTTCCCCGTGGTTACCAAGAGACCCAGTACTTC.

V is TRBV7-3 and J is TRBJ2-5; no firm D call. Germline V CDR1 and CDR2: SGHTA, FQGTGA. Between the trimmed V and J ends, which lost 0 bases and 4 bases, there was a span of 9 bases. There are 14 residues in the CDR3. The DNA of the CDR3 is TGTGCCAGCAGCTTAACGGGCGGTTCAGAGACCCAGTACTTC. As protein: CASSLTGGSETQYF.

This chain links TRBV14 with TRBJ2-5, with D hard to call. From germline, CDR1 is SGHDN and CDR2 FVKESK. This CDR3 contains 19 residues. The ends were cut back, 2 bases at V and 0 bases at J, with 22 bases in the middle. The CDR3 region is CASSQPQPPHLLYQETQYF. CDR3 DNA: TGTGCCAGCAGCCAACCGCAACCTCCACATTTACTGTACCAAGAGACCCAGTACTTC.

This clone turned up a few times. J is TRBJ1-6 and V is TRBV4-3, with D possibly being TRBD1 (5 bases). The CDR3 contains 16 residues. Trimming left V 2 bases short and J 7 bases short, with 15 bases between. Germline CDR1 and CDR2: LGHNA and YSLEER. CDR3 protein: CASSQSPGTGNSPLHF. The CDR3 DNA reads TGCGCCAGCAGCCAATCTCCCGGGACGGGGAATTCACCCCTCCACTTT.

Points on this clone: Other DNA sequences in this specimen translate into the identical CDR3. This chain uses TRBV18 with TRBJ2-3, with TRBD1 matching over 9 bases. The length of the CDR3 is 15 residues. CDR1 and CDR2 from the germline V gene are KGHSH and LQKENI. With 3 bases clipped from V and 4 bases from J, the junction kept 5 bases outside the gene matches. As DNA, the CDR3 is TGTGCCAGCTCACCTGACAGGGGGTTTGCAGATACGCAGTATTTT. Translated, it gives CASSPDRGFADTQYF. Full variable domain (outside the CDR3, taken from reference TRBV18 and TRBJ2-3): NAGVMQNPRHLVRRRGQEARLRCSPMKGHSHVYWYRQLPEEGLKFMVYLQKENIIDESGMPKERFSAEFPKEGPSILRIQQVVRGDSAAYFCASSPDRGFADTQYFGPGTRLTVL.

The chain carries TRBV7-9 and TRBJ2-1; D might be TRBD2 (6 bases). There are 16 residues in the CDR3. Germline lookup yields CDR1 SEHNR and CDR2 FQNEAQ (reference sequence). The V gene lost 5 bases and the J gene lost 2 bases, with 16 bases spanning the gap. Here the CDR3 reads CASSPAGGRAYNEQFF. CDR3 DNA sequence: TGTGCCAGCAGCCCGGCCGGGGGAAGGGCCTACAATGAGCAGTTCTTC.